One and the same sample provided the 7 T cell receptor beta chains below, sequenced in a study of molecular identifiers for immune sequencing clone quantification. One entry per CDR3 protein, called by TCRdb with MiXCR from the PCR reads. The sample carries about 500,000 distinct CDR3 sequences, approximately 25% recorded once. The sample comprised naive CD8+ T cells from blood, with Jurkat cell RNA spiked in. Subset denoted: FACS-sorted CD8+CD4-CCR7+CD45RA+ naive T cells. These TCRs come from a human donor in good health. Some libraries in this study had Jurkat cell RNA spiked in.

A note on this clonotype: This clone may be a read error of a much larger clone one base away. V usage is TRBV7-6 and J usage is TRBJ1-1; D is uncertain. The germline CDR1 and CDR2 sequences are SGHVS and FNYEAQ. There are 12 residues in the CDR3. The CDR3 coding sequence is TGTGCCAGCGTGGGGATGAACACTGGAGCTTTCTTT. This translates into CASVGMNTGAFF.

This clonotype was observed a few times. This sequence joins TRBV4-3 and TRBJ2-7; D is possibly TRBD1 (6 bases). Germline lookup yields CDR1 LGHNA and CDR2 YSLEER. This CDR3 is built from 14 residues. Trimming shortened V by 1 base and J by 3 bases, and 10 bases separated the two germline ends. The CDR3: CASSQGVQGYEQYF. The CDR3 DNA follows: TGCGCCAGCAGCCAAGGAGTACAGGGCTACGAGCAGTACTTC.

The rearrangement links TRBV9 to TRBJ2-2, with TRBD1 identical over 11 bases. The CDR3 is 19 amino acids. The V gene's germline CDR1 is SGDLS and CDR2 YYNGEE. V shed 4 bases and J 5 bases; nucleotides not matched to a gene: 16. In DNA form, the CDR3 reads TGTGCCAGCAGCCGAATATGTAGGACAGGGGGCATAGGGACCGGGGAGCTGTTTTTT. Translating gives CASSRICRTGGIGTGELFF.

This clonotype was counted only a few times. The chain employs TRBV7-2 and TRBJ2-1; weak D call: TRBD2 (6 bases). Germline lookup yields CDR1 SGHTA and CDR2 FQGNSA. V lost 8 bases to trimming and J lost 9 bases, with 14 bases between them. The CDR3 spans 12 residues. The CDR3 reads CASGALSGEQFF. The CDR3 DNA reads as TGTGCCAGCGGCGCTCTTAGCGGTGAGCAGTTCTTC. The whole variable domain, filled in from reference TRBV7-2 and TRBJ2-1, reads GAGVSQSPSNKVTEKGKDVELRCDPISGHTALYWYRQSLGQGLEFLIYFQGNSAPDKSGLPSDRFSAERTGGSVSTLTIQRTQQEDSAVYLCASGALSGEQFFGPGTRLTVL.

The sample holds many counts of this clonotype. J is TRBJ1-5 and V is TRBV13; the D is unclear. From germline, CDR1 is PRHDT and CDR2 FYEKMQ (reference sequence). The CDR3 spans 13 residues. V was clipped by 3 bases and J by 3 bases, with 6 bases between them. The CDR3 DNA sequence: TGTGCCAGCAGCTTGGGTCCCAATCAGCCCCAGCATTTT. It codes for CASSLGPNQPQHF.

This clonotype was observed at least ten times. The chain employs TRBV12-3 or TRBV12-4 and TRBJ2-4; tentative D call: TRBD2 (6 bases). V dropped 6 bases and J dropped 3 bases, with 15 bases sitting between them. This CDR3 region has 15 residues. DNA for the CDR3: TGTGCCAGCAGCCCTTCGGGGGAAGTCAAAAACATTCAGTACTTC. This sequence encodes CASSPSGEVKNIQYF.

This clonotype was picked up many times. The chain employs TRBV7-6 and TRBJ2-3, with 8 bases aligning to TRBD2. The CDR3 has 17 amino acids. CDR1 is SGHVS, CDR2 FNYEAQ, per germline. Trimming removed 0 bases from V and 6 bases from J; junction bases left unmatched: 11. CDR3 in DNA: TGTGCCAGCAGCTTAGCTGGCGGGGGGCCGGCGTCGGATACGCAGTATTTT. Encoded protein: CASSLAGGGPASDTQYF.